Below, 27 T cell receptor beta chains from the same sample are listed, as sequenced in a study of shared clonotypes between healthy human individuals (dated by TCRdb to 2020 to 2022). The method was the immunoSEQ multiplex PCR assay. In TCRdb, the immuneACCESS table is reduced to in-frame sequences with V and J assigned. These tables do not hold every clone; where another copy was compared, an unresolved V gene accounts for under half, and the others remain unexplained. This sample gives roughly 1,500,000 clones in total; 95% to 99% of them show up just once. Roughly 0.4% of the sample rests with the top ten. Material for sequencing was naive CD4+ T cells sorted from blood. The cell subset or site label for this specimen denotes: CD45RA+ positively selected. The receptor source for this set is a man between 25 and 39 years old in good health.

The chain is built from TRBV10-3 and TRBJ2-7; a weak D match, TRBD2 (6 bases). CDR3 length: 12 residues. CDR1 ENHRY and CDR2 SYGVKD come from the germline V gene. V was clipped by 6 bases and J by 3 bases, with 9 bases between them. CDR3 protein: CAIREGNYEQYF. The CDR3 DNA reads as TGTGCCATCAGGGAGGGTAACTACGAGCAGTACTTC.

The V gene is TRBV28, the J gene TRBJ1-2; 8 bases are a match to TRBD1. Germline lookup yields CDR1 MDHEN and CDR2 SYDVKM. The CDR3 contains 16 residues. The trim removed 1 base at V and 4 bases at J, leaving 8 bases unmatched. For the CDR3, the DNA is TGTGCCAGCAGTTTATCATCCCCAGGGGGCGTCTATGGCTACACCTTC. This translates into CASSLSSPGGVYGYTF.

The CDR3 protein is CASSPRISNHNEQFF. CDR3 nucleotide sequence: TGTGCCAGCTCCCCCCGGATCAGTAATCACAATGAGCAGTTCTTC. V gene TRBV18 combines with J gene TRBJ2-1; no definite D call. The germline CDR1 and CDR2 sequences are KGHSH and LQKENI. V dropped 6 bases and J dropped 5 bases, with 17 bases sitting between them. The CDR3 is 15 residues long.

V is TRBV19 and J is TRBJ2-6; D call uncertain. V gave up 5 bases and J gave up 0 bases, with 8 bases separating them. The CDR3 covers 15 residues. CDR1 is LNHDA, CDR2 SQIVND, per germline (reference sequence). The CDR3 DNA sequence: TGTGCCAGTAGTTATCAGAGCTCTGGGGCCAACGTCCTGACTTTC. This gives the protein CASSYQSSGANVLTF.

This clone occurred once. The V and J genes are TRBV25-1 and TRBJ1-4; D gene uncertain. CDR1 is MGHDK and CDR2 is SYGVNS in the germline V gene. CDR3 length: 15 amino acids. Trimming removed 7 bases from V and 8 bases from J, with 20 bases in between. CDR3 DNA sequence: TGTGCCAGCAAGTCTTTAGGTGCCCGTGGAGAAAAACTGTTTTTT. Amino acid sequence: CASKSLGARGEKLFF.

This chain joins TRBV5-4 and TRBJ2-7, with 9 bases lining up with TRBD2. The CDR3 length is 15 residues. Trimming removed 4 bases from V and 7 bases from J; junction bases left unmatched: 12. CDR1 is SGHNT, CDR2 YYREEE, per germline (reference sequence). CDR3 in amino acids: CASSVRSGSHREQYF. The CDR3 region has the DNA TGTGCCAGCAGCGTACGTAGCGGGAGTCACAGGGAGCAGTACTTC.

This clone was picked up a small number of times. Other nucleotide sequences in the sample specify the same CDR3. This sequence joins TRBV29-1 and TRBJ1-5; the D is unclear. Germline loops: CDR1 SQVTM, CDR2 ANQGSEA. The CDR3 is made up of 12 amino acids. Trimming pared 4 bases from V and 0 bases from J, leaving 4 bases between. Here the CDR3 reads CSVGGSNQPQHF. The CDR3 nucleotides are TGCAGCGTTGGGGGTAGCAATCAGCCCCAGCATTTT.

A single count supports this clone. J is TRBJ1-2 and V is TRBV30, with 11 positions matching TRBD1. The length of the CDR3 is 14 residues. CDR1 is GTSNPN, CDR2 SVGIG, per germline (reference sequence). Trimming took 3 bases from V and 5 from J; bases not matched to a gene: 5. CDR3 coding DNA: TGTGCCTGGAGAGAGGACAGGGGGCTGTATGGCTACACCTTC. Its translation is CAWREDRGLYGYTF.

The chain uses TRBV14 and TRBJ2-1; D ambiguous. Germline assignment: CDR1 SGHDN and CDR2 FVKESK. The CDR3 is 14 residues long. Trimming took 1 base from V and 6 from J, leaving 10 bases between them. The DNA for the CDR3 is TGTGCCAGCAGCCAAGTGAGCCCCCTCAATGAGCAGTTCTTC. Translating gives CASSQVSPLNEQFF.

This rearrangement joins TRBV6-5 to TRBJ2-3, with D uncertain. CDR1 MNHEY and CDR2 SVGAGI come from the germline V gene. V was clipped by 2 bases and J by 8 bases, with 5 bases between them. This CDR3 has 11 amino acids. This CDR3 is CASSYETTQYF. DNA of the CDR3: TGTGCCAGCAGTTACGAAACTACGCAGTATTTT.

This chain joins TRBV27 and TRBJ2-3; D may be TRBD2 (5 bases). Germline values: CDR1 MNHEY, CDR2 SMNVEV (reference sequence). V was cut by 5 bases and J by 5 bases, with 17 bases left in between. The CDR3 totals 15 residues. CDR3 protein: CASSLYGRVGDTQYF. The CDR3 bases are TGTGCCAGCAGTCTATATGGGCGGGTTGGAGATACGCAGTATTTT.

This chain links TRBV9 with TRBJ2-1, with 13 bases fitting TRBD2. CDR1 and CDR2 from the germline V gene are SGDLS and YYNGEE. The CDR3 is made up of 17 amino acids. V shed 2 bases and J 5 bases; nucleotides not matched to a gene: 7. CDR3 nucleotides: TGTGCCAGCAGCGTCCGAGGGACTAGCGGGAACCACAATGAGCAGTTCTTC. Its protein is CASSVRGTSGNHNEQFF.

This chain uses TRBV10-3 with TRBJ2-1, with 10 positions matching TRBD2. This CDR3 has 14 amino acids. From germline, CDR1 is ENHRY and CDR2 SYGVKD. Trimming removed 6 bases from V and 5 bases from J; junction bases left unmatched: 4. CDR3 sequence (DNA): TGTGCCATCAGAGGGACTAGCGATCACAATGAGCAGTTCTTC. It yields the protein CAIRGTSDHNEQFF.

The CDR3 region has the DNA TGTGCCAGCAGTTCCGGACAGGGGCGAAAATACGAGCAGTACTTC. It yields the protein CASSSGQGRKYEQYF. The chain links TRBV27 to TRBJ2-7; 9 bases are a match to TRBD1. V dropped 4 bases and J dropped 4; count of bases not matched to a gene: 8. Germline assignment: CDR1 MNHEY and CDR2 SMNVEV (reference sequence). The CDR3 has 15 amino acids.

This clone was detected once. V usage is TRBV2 and J usage is TRBJ2-4; maybe TRBD2 (6 bases). Looked up from germline, CDR1 is SNHLY and CDR2 is FYNNEI. The CDR3 is 12 amino acids. Deletions cut 11 bases from V and 0 bases from J, with 8 bases between. The CDR3 is CASGLAKNIQYF. The CDR3 nucleotides are TGTGCCTCGGGACTAGCCAAAAACATTCAGTACTTC.

The CDR3 nucleotides are TGTGCCAGTACCTCACTAGCGCCTCCCACAGATACGCAGTATTTT. This translates into CASTSLAPPTDTQYF. The V and J genes are TRBV19 and TRBJ2-3, with 7 bases identical to TRBD2. In germline, CDR1 is LNHDA, CDR2 SQIVND (reference sequence). V dropped 7 bases and J dropped 2; count of bases not matched to a gene: 9. The CDR3 is made up of 15 amino acids.

V is TRBV7-6 and J is TRBJ1-1, with D hard to call. The CDR3 is 13 amino acids. Germline V gene lookup returns CDR1 SGHVS and CDR2 FNYEAQ. V lost 1 base, J lost 3 bases, and 6 bases lay in between. CDR3 sequence reads: CASSLGLHTEAFF. The CDR3 coding sequence is TGTGCCAGCAGCTTAGGGCTGCACACTGAAGCTTTCTTT. Using reference TRBV7-6 and TRBJ1-1 for the parts outside the CDR3, the full variable domain is GAGVSQSPRYKVTKRGQDVALRCDPISGHVSLYWYRQALGQGPEFLTYFNYEAQQDKSGLPNDRFSAERPEGSISTLTIQRTEQRDSAMYRCASSLGLHTEAFFGQGTRLTVV.

The chain has TRBV18 and TRBJ2-2, with a weak D call TRBD2 (5 bases). The V and J ends lost 4 bases and 3 bases respectively, with 9 bases between them. This CDR3 region has 14 residues. Per the germline V gene, CDR1 is KGHSH and CDR2 is LQKENI. The CDR3 nucleotides read TGTGCCAGCTCACTAAAGGAGGACACCGGGGAGCTGTTTTTT. Translated, it gives CASSLKEDTGELFF.

This chain uses TRBV7-8 with TRBJ2-7; TRBD2 matches 7 bases. This CDR3 has 14 residues. With V trimmed by 0 bases and J by 4 bases, 3 bases remained unmatched. In germline, CDR1 is SGHVS, CDR2 FQNEAQ. CDR3 in amino acids: CASSLAREGYEQYF. CDR3 bases: TGTGCCAGCAGCTTAGCGAGGGAGGGTTACGAGCAGTACTTC.

V gene TRBV5-1 combines with J gene TRBJ2-7, with 7 positions matching TRBD1. Germline loops: CDR1 SGHRS, CDR2 YFSETQ. The V and J ends lost 0 bases and 6 bases, in that order; junction bases with no gene match: 30. This CDR3 comprises 22 residues. CDR3 region: CASSLGLFSGQNSSKSGSEQYF. For the CDR3, the DNA is TGCGCCAGCAGCTTGGGTTTATTTTCGGGACAGAATAGCTCAAAATCTGGTTCCGAGCAGTACTTC.

The V call is TRBV15, the J call TRBJ2-5, with unresolved D. The CDR3 is made up of 15 amino acids. The V gene lost 0 bases and the J gene lost 4 bases, with 12 bases spanning the gap. Germline CDR1 and CDR2: LNHNV and YYDKDF (reference sequence). The CDR3 DNA reads as TGTGCCACCAGCAGAGATCGGGTGCAGCTAGAGACCCAGTACTTC. As protein: CATSRDRVQLETQYF. Using reference TRBV15 and TRBJ2-5 for the parts outside the CDR3, the full variable domain is DAMVIQNPRYQVTQFGKPVTLSCSQTLNHNVMYWYQQKSSQAPKLLFHYYDKDFNNEADTPDNFQSRRPNTSFCFLDIRSPGLGDTAMYLCATSRDRVQLETQYFGPGTRLLVL.

V usage is TRBV6-5 and J usage is TRBJ2-1; tentative D call: TRBD2 (5 bases). The CDR3 extends over 16 amino acids. Germline V gene data show CDR1 as MNHEY and CDR2 as SVGAGI. The V end lost 3 bases, the J end lost 6 bases, and 18 bases lay between the germline ends. CDR3 protein: CASSYGAGGFGNEQFF. In DNA form, the CDR3 reads TGTGCCAGCAGTTATGGTGCGGGTGGGTTCGGCAATGAGCAGTTCTTC.

The chain couples TRBV9 to TRBJ2-1, with D possibly matching TRBD2 (5 bases). The CDR3 spans 14 residues. Germline V gene sequence: CDR1 SGDLS, CDR2 YYNGEE. The V end was cut by 1 base, the J end by 5 bases, with 10 bases between. The CDR3 region is CASSVRERHNEQFF. The CDR3 DNA reads as TGTGCCAGCAGCGTAAGGGAGCGTCACAATGAGCAGTTCTTC.

V is TRBV19 and J is TRBJ2-6; 7 bases align to TRBD1. CDR1 LNHDA and CDR2 SQIVND come from the germline V gene (reference sequence). The CDR3 has 18 amino acids. Trimming took 4 bases from V and 0 from J; bases not matched to a gene: 9. For the CDR3, the DNA is TGTGCCAGTAGTACGACAGGGTCTCCAAGCTCTGGGGCCAACGTCCTGACTTTC. It translates to CASSTTGSPSSGANVLTF.

For the CDR3, the DNA is TGTGCCAGCAGCCCGACAGGGGGGTACAATGAGCAGTTCTTC. Amino acid sequence: CASSPTGGYNEQFF. The V and J genes are TRBV7-6 and TRBJ2-1, with 9 bases fitting TRBD1. The CDR3 has 14 residues. CDR1 is SGHVS, CDR2 FNYEAQ, per germline. Trimming took 5 bases from V and 4 from J; bases not matched to a gene: 3.

The chain combines TRBV27 with TRBJ2-1; 10 bases fit TRBD1. CDR3 length: 16 amino acids. Germline V CDR1 and CDR2: MNHEY, SMNVEV (reference sequence). V was pared by 3 bases and J by 7 bases, with 9 bases of the junction left unmatched. The DNA of the CDR3 is TGTGCCAGCAGTTTGCTCGGACAGGGGGGACGTAATGAGCAGTTCTTC. Residues: CASSLLGQGGRNEQFF.

V usage is TRBV5-8 and J usage is TRBJ2-7; 11 nucleotides agree with TRBD2. Germline V gene data show CDR1 as SGHTS and CDR2 as YDEGEE. V lost 4 bases to trimming and J lost 4 bases; unmatched junction nucleotides: 10. The CDR3 spans 16 residues. CDR3: CASSPLAGERRYEQYF. The CDR3 nucleotides are TGTGCCAGCAGCCCACTAGCGGGAGAGCGTCGGTACGAGCAGTACTTC.